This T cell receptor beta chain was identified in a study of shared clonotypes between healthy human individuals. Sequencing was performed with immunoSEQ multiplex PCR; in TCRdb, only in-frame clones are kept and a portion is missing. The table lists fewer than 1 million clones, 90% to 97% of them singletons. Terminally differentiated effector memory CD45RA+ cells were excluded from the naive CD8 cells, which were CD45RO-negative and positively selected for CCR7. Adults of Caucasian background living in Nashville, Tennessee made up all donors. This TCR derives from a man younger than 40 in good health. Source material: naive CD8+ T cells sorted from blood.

CDR3 sequence: CASSLVGLAGYGNEQFF. The CDR3 nucleotides read TGCGCCAGCAGCTTGGTGGGACTAGCGGGATACGGCAATGAGCAGTTCTTC. This sequence joins TRBV5-1 and TRBJ2-1; TRBD2 agrees at 13 bases. With 0 bases clipped from V and 6 bases from J, the junction kept 6 bases outside the gene matches. The CDR3 loop spans 17 amino acids. In germline, CDR1 is SGHRS, CDR2 YFSETQ.